Below are 18 T cell receptor beta chains sequenced from a single sample in a study of T cells after yellow fever vaccination. TCRdb passed the 5' RACE reads through MiXCR, listing each CDR3 protein once. This sample yields under 550,000 distinct CDR3 sequences, of which 20% to 25% are seen a single time; about 17% belongs to the top ten. The sample in question was PBMCs, obtained roughly 23 days after the first yellow fever vaccination. These receptors came from a man aged 18 to 30 who received the YFV17D yellow fever vaccine.

The gene calls are TRBV20-1 and TRBJ1-1; unclear D gene. This CDR3 spans 15 amino acids. The V end lost 5 bases, the J end lost 1 base, and 17 bases lay between the germline ends. Germline values: CDR1 DFQATT, CDR2 SNEGSKA (reference sequence). CDR3 nucleotide sequence: TGCAGTGCTCGACGTGGAGGGAACTCGAACACTGAAGCTTTCTTT. Translated, it gives CSARRGGNSNTEAFF.

This clonotype turned up a few times. This CDR3 reads CASSRQAANYGYTF. DNA of the CDR3: TGTGCCAGCAGCCGTCAAGCTGCTAACTATGGCTACACCTTC. The chain employs TRBV11-2 and TRBJ1-2, with D hard to call. V lost 5 bases, J lost 0 bases, and 10 bases lay in between. CDR1 is SGHAT, CDR2 FQNNGV, per germline. The CDR3 runs to 14 residues.

This clonotype came up a few times. The genes are TRBV12-3 or TRBV12-4 and TRBJ2-2; D is undetermined. The CDR3 loop spans 16 amino acids. V lost 0 bases to trimming and J lost 6 bases, with 14 bases between them. The CDR3, as DNA: TGTGCCAGCAGTTTAGCAGGCTATTCCTCCGCCGGGGAGCTGTTTTTT. The encoded protein is CASSLAGYSSAGELFF.

In its sample, this clonotype was seen a few times. The rearrangement joins TRBV7-9 to TRBJ1-4; 7 bases map to TRBD1. Looked up from germline, CDR1 is SEHNR and CDR2 is FQNEAQ (reference sequence). The V segment lost 4 bases and the J segment 6 bases; nucleotides outside the gene matches: 5. This CDR3 spans 14 amino acids. CDR3 bases: TGTGCCAGCAGCTCGACCAGGGGGGATGAAAAACTGTTTTTT. It yields the protein CASSSTRGDEKLFF. Based on the CDR3 plus reference TRBV7-9 and TRBJ1-4, the full variable domain is DTGVSQNPRHKITKRGQNVTFRCDPISEHNRLYWYRQTLGQGPEFLTYFQNEAQLEKSRLLSDRFSAERPKGSFSTLEIQRTEQGDSAMYLCASSSTRGDEKLFFGSGTQLSVL.

This chain links TRBV12-3 or TRBV12-4 with TRBJ1-2; D unclear. The CDR3 contains 12 residues. Trimming shortened V by 7 bases and J by 6 bases, and 12 bases separated the two germline ends. The CDR3 DNA follows: TGTGCCAGCACCTCAGGTATCCATGGCTACACCTTC. It is translated as CASTSGIHGYTF.

This chain connects TRBV6-2 or TRBV6-3 to TRBJ1-2; 7 bases are shared with TRBD1. Germline-derived CDR1 and CDR2 are MNHEY and SVGEGT. The CDR3 loop spans 15 amino acids. The junction had 8 bases not matched to a gene; V was cut back by 0 bases and J by 7 bases. DNA for the CDR3: TGTGCCAGCAGTTACTCGGAGGGGACAGTCGGTGGCTACACCTTC. Its translation: CASSYSEGTVGGYTF.

The chain carries TRBV7-9 and TRBJ2-2; D is uncertain. The ends were cut back, 0 bases at V and 5 bases at J, with 7 bases in the middle. The germline V gene has CDR1 SEHNR and CDR2 FQNEAQ (reference sequence). The CDR3 sequence is 14 residues long. The CDR3 is CASSLAGRTGELFF. CDR3 nucleotides: TGTGCCAGCAGCTTAGCAGGCCGGACCGGGGAGCTGTTTTTT.

V and J are TRBV5-5 and TRBJ1-2; no clear D. CDR1 is SGHKS, CDR2 YYEKEE, per germline (reference sequence). The V end lost 0 bases, the J end lost 0 bases, and 9 bases lay between the germline ends. This CDR3 region has 15 residues. The CDR3 spells CASSLVAVPNYGYTF. The CDR3, as DNA: TGTGCCAGCAGCTTGGTTGCGGTACCTAACTATGGCTACACCTTC.

The table lists this clonotype with a few counts. The chain is built from TRBV18 and TRBJ2-7; D perhaps matches TRBD1 (6 bases). The germline gives CDR1 KGHSH, CDR2 LQKENI. CDR3 length: 14 amino acids. Trimming cost V 4 bases and J 4 bases, with 14 bases left between them. CDR3 residues: CASSLQQGNYEQYF. CDR3 DNA sequence: TGTGCCAGCTCACTACAACAGGGTAATTACGAGCAGTACTTC. Filled out from reference TRBV18 and TRBJ2-7, the complete variable domain reads NAGVMQNPRHLVRRRGQEARLRCSPMKGHSHVYWYRQLPEEGLKFMVYLQKENIIDESGMPKERFSAEFPKEGPSILRIQQVVRGDSAAYFCASSLQQGNYEQYFGPGTRLTVT.

This clonotype showed up just a few times. For the CDR3, the DNA is TGTGCCAGCAGCCCAAGAAGCGCGACCTTAAATTCACCCCTCCACTTT. Protein product: CASSPRSATLNSPLHF. V and J are TRBV11-2 and TRBJ1-6; D is ambiguous. The CDR3 is 16 residues long. Trimming took 5 bases from V and 7 from J, leaving 18 bases between them. Germline V gives CDR1 SGHAT, CDR2 FQNNGV.

This clonotype was seen only a few times. The J gene is TRBJ1-2, the V gene TRBV5-5; D unresolved. The CDR3 covers 14 residues. Germline V gene lookup returns CDR1 SGHKS and CDR2 YYEKEE (reference sequence). Trimming left V 0 bases short and J 3 bases short, with 9 bases between. The CDR3 loop reads CASSLAGFDYGYTF. In DNA, the CDR3 is TGTGCCAGCAGCTTGGCGGGCTTCGACTATGGCTACACCTTC.

In its sample, this clonotype was seen a few times. The chain recombines TRBV27 with TRBJ2-5; 7 positions agree with TRBD1. The CDR3 has 15 amino acids. Germline V CDR1 and CDR2: MNHEY, SMNVEV (reference sequence). V was clipped by 0 bases and J by 2 bases; unmatched bases: 3. The CDR3 loop is CASSLSARGQETQYF. The CDR3 DNA is TGTGCCAGCAGTTTATCTGCCAGGGGGCAAGAGACCCAGTACTTC.

The chain has TRBV12-3 or TRBV12-4 and TRBJ1-5, with no clear D. V dropped 3 bases and J dropped 1 base, with 7 bases sitting between them. The CDR3 contains 14 residues. Here the CDR3 reads CASSFEMSNQPQHF. CDR3 bases: TGTGCCAGCAGTTTCGAAATGAGCAATCAGCCCCAGCATTTT.

Ten or more counts support this clonotype. The chain combines TRBV11-2 with TRBJ1-5, with no clear D. V shed 5 bases and J shed 4 bases, with 9 bases lying between them. The CDR3 covers 13 residues. CDR1 SGHAT and CDR2 FQNNGV come from the germline V gene. The CDR3 region is CASSAAGNQPQHF. CDR3 coding DNA: TGTGCCAGCAGCGCAGCCGGGAATCAGCCCCAGCATTTT.

The V and J genes are TRBV5-1 and TRBJ2-1, with 10 bases that match TRBD1. The V and J ends lost 0 bases and 9 bases, in that order; junction bases with no gene match: 27. CDR1 SGHRS and CDR2 YFSETQ come from the germline V gene. This CDR3 is built from 22 residues. CDR3 coding DNA: TGCGCCAGCAGCTTGGTAAGGCCGGGACAGGGGACCGTGACGGGCCGATTTTTTGAGCAGTTCTTC. Amino acids: CASSLVRPGQGTVTGRFFEQFF.

The table lists this clonotype with a few counts. The chain employs TRBV5-1 and TRBJ2-7; D gene unclear. The CDR3 consists of 14 residues. With 4 bases removed from V and 5 bases from J, the gap between germline ends came to 16 bases. Germline lookup yields CDR1 SGHRS and CDR2 YFSETQ. The CDR3 region is CASSAGSHRHEQYF. CDR3 in DNA: TGCGCCAGCAGCGCTGGAAGTCATCGGCACGAGCAGTACTTC.

V gene TRBV20-1 combines with J gene TRBJ2-3; the D is unclear. Germline values: CDR1 DFQATT, CDR2 SNEGSKA (reference sequence). V lost 3 bases and J lost 1, with 14 bases in between. This CDR3 is built from 15 residues. CDR3 sequence: CSARRPFGGTDTQYF. The DNA for the CDR3 is TGCAGTGCTAGGCGCCCGTTCGGAGGCACAGATACGCAGTATTTT.

Only a few counts were recorded for this clonotype. The gene calls are TRBV7-9 and TRBJ1-5; D call uncertain. The CDR3 totals 14 residues. Germline CDR1 reads SEHNR; CDR2 reads FQNEAQ (reference sequence). The V end lost 5 bases, the J end lost 4 bases, and 12 bases lay between the germline ends. The CDR3 spells CASSPEGGNQPQHF. In DNA, the CDR3 is TGTGCCAGCAGCCCCGAGGGAGGGAATCAGCCCCAGCATTTT.